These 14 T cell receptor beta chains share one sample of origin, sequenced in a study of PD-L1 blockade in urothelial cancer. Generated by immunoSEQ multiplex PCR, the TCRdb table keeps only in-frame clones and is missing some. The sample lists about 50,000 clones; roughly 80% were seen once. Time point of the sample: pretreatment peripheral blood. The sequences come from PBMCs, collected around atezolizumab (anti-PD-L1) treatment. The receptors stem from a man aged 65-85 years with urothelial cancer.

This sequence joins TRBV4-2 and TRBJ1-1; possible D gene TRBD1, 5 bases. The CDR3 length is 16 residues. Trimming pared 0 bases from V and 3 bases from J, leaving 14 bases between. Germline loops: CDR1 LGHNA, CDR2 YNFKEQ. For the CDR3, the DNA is TGTGCCAGCAGCCAAGATGGCTACCAAGGGGACACTGAAGCTTTCTTT. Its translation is CASSQDGYQGDTEAFF.

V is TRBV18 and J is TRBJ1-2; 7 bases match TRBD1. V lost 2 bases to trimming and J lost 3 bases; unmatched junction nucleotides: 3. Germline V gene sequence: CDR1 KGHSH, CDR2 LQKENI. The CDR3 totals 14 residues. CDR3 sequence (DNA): TGTGCCAGCTCACCATCCCAGGGGGACTATGGCTACACCTTC. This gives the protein CASSPSQGDYGYTF.

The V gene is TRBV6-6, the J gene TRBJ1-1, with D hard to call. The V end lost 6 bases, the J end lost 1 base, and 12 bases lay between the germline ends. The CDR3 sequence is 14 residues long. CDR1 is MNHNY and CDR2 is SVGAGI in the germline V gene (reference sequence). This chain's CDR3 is CASSERGKNTEAFF. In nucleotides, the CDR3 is TGTGCCAGCAGCGAGCGGGGAAAGAACACTGAAGCTTTCTTT.

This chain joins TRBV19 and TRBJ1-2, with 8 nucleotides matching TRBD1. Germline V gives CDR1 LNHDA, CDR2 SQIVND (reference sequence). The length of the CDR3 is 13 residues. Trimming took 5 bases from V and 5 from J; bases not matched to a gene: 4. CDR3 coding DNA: TGTGCCAGTAGTGCCGGGACAGGATATGGCTACACCTTC. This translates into CASSAGTGYGYTF.

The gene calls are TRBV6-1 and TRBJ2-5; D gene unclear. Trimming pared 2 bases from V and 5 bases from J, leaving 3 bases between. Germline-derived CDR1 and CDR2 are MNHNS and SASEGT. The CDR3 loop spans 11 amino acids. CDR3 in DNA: TGTGCCAGCAGTGAATCGGAGACCCAGTACTTC. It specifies CASSESETQYF.

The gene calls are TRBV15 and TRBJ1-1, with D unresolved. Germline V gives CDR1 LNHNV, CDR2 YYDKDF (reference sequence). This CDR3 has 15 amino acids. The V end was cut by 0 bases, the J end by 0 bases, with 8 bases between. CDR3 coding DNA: TGTGCCACCAGCAGAGATCATGACATGAACACTGAAGCTTTCTTT. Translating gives CATSRDHDMNTEAFF.

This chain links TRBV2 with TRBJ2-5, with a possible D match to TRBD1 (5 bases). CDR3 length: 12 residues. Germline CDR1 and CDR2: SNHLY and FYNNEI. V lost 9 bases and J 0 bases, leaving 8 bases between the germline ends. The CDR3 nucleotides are TGTGCCAGTGGGGCACACCAAGAGACCCAGTACTTC. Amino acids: CASGAHQETQYF.

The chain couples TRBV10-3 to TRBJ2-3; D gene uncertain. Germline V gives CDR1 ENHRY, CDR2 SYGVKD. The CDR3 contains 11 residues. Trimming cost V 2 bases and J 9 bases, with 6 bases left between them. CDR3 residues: CAISETGTQYF. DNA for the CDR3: TGTGCCATCAGTGAGACCGGGACGCAGTATTTT.

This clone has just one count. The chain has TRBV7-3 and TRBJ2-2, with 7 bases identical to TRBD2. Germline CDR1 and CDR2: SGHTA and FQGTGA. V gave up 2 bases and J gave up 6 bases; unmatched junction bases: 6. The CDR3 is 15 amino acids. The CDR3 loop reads CASSLAGAVAGELFF. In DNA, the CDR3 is TGTGCCAGCAGCTTAGCGGGAGCGGTCGCCGGGGAGCTGTTTTTT.

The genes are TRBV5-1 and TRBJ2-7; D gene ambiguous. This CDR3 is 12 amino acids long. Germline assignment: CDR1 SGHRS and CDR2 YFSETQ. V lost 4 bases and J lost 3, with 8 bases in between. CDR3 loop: CASSPSGYEQYF. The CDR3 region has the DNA TGCGCCAGCAGCCCGTCGGGCTACGAGCAGTACTTC.

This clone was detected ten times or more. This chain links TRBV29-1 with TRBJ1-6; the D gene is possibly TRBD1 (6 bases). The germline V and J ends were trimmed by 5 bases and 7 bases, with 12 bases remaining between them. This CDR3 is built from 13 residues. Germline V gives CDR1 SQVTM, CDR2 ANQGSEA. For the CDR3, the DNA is TGCAGCGTTACAACAGGGTTCAATTCACCCCTCCACTTT. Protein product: CSVTTGFNSPLHF.

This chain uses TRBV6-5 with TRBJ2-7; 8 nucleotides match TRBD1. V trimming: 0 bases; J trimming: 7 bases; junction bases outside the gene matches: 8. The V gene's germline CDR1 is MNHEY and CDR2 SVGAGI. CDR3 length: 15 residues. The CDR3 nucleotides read TGTGCCAGCAGTTACTCGGGGACAGGCGTACGGGAGCAGTACTTC. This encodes CASSYSGTGVREQYF.

DNA for the CDR3: TGTGCCAGCAGGGAGACTAGCGGGAGTGCGGTGCGGGGCGGCAATGAGCAGTTCTTC. It yields the protein CASRETSGSAVRGGNEQFF. V usage is TRBV11-3 and J usage is TRBJ2-1; the match to TRBD2 covers 12 bases. Germline V gives CDR1 SGHNT, CDR2 YENEEA. J was trimmed by 6 bases and V by 6 bases; bases with no gene match: 18. The CDR3 is 19 amino acids.

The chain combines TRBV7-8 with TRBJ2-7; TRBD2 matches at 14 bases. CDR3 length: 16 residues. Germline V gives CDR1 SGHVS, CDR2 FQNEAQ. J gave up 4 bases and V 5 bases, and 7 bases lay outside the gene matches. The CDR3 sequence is CASSPYRLAGGYEQYF. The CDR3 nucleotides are TGTGCCAGCAGCCCCTATCGACTAGCGGGAGGGTACGAGCAGTACTTC.